This T cell receptor beta chain was sequenced in a study of CD8 T cells in Susac syndrome. RNA, at roughly 0.45 to 1 ug, was reverse transcribed with random hexamers. TCRdb called the immunoSEQ multiplex PCR reads again in MiXCR, with one record for every CDR3 protein. Among approximately 77,000 distinct CDR3 sequences listed, approximately 94% were seen once. TEMRA cells were FACS-enriched, unlike CD8+ and CD4+ T cells, which were negatively isolated. The sample taken for sequencing was CD4+ T cells from PBMCs. This sequence originates from a human donor with Susac syndrome.

The CDR3 bases are TGTGCCACCAGTGATCCCGGGACTAGCGGGAGGGTTACGTTCTTC. Its protein is CATSDPGTSGRVTFF. The chain uses TRBV24-1 and TRBJ2-1, with 16 bases that match TRBD2. With V trimmed by 3 bases and J by 15 bases, 7 bases remained unmatched. Germline CDR1 is KGHDR and CDR2 is SFDVKD. The CDR3 spans 15 residues.